A selection of T cell receptor beta chains follows, all from one sample in a study of metastatic and nonmetastatic thyroid tumors. TCRdb re-called the PCR reads with MiXCR. The sample lists fewer than 18,000 clones, roughly a quarter occurring once. The sequencing input was tumor tissue. The source is a female donor with papillary thyroid cancer or a benign thyroid nodule (not recorded which). Some clones in this sample may be carry-over from other donors' samples. The CDR3 runs from the conserved cysteine through the conserved F or W. A D gene is named only where the DNA matches it firmly. Size tells how often a clone was seen (once, few, many) or the class of an expanded clone, and some rows leave it out.

v_call	clone_size	d_call	j_call	cdr3_aa	cdr3_nt
TRBV5-1	once	TRBD1	TRBJ1-2	CASSLATGAGGYTF	TGCGCCAGCAGCCTAGCGACAGGGGCGGGGGGCTACACCTTC
TRBV6-4	NA	TRBD1	TRBJ2-2	CASSEGQDTGELFF	TGTGCCAGCAGTGAGGGACAGGACACCGGGGAGCTGTTTTTT
TRBV24-1	few	NA	TRBJ1-2	CATSDPGIANYGYTF	TGTGCCACCAGTGACCCAGGGATTGCTAACTATGGCTACACCTTC
TRBV3-1	many	NA	TRBJ2-7	CASSHTRSSYEQYF	TGTGCCAGCAGCCATACAAGGAGCTCCTACGAGCAGTACTTC
TRBV5-6	many	NA	TRBJ2-1	CASSHGTGGVEFF	TGTGCCAGCAGCCACGGGACTGGCGGGGTGGAGTTCTTC
TRBV6-1	medium-sized	TRBD1	TRBJ1-3	CASSVGTVSGNTIYF	TGTGCCAGCAGTGTTGGGACAGTCTCTGGAAACACCATATATTTT
TRBV13	NA	NA	TRBJ1-1	CASSPPGGWLNTEAFF	TGTGCCAGCAGTCCTCCCGGGGGGTGGTTGAACACTGAAGCTTTCTTT
TRBV6-1	few	TRBD2	TRBJ2-3	CASIERGGTDTQYF	TGTGCCAGCATTGAGCGGGGGGGTACAGATACGCAGTATTTT
TRBV11-1	NA	NA	TRBJ1-2	CASSLTPRDGYTF	TGTGCCAGCAGCCTAACGCCTAGGGATGGCTACACCTTC
TRBV20-1	medium-sized	TRBD2	TRBJ2-1	CSASSGSGGNEQFF	TGCAGTGCTAGCTCTGGTAGCGGGGGAAATGAGCAGTTCTTC
TRBV19	NA	NA	TRBJ1-2	CASSKNYGYTF	TGTGCCAGTAGCAAAAACTATGGCTACACCTTC
TRBV4-2	NA	TRBD2	TRBJ2-1	CASSQDGTSGYNEQFF	TGTGCCAGCAGCCAAGATGGGACTAGCGGTTACAATGAGCAGTTCTTC
TRBV13	NA	NA	TRBJ2-2	CASSLWSETGELFF	TGTGCCAGCAGCTTATGGTCCGAAACCGGGGAGCTGTTTTTT
TRBV6-2/TRBV6-3	few	NA	TRBJ2-7	CASSYFASSYEQYF	TGTGCCAGCAGTTACTTCGCTAGCTCCTACGAGCAGTACTTC
TRBV4-1	few	TRBD1	TRBJ1-1	CASSHPDRGNTEAFF	TGCGCCAGCAGCCACCCGGACAGGGGGAACACTGAAGCTTTCTTT
TRBV9	many	NA	TRBJ1-3	CASSVELQGKGNTIYF	TGTGCCAGCAGCGTAGAATTACAGGGTAAAGGAAACACCATATATTTT
TRBV5-4	many	TRBD2	TRBJ2-3	CASSPGRETDTQYF	TGTGCCAGCAGCCCAGGGAGGGAGACAGATACGCAGTATTTT
TRBV20-1	NA	NA	TRBJ2-7	CSAKTMDSSFDYEQYF	TGCAGTGCTAAAACAATGGACAGCTCCTTCGACTACGAGCAGTACTTC
TRBV27	medium-sized	NA	TRBJ1-6	CASSSLWDSPLHF	TGTGCCAGCAGTTCCCTATGGGATTCACCCCTCCACTTT
TRBV27	NA	NA	TRBJ2-7	CASSYPGLPYYEQYF	TGTGCCAGCAGTTATCCAGGGCTTCCCTACTACGAGCAGTACTTC
TRBV7-8	NA	NA	TRBJ1-1	CASSKNRCSMNTGAFF	TGTGCCAGCAGCAAAAACAGGTGTTCTATGAACACTGGAGCTTTCTTT
TRBV11-2	many	NA	TRBJ2-3	CASSLAAASTQYF	TGTGCCAGCAGCTTGGCCGCGGCATCCACGCAGTATTTT
TRBV9	many	TRBD1	TRBJ1-5	CASSVVFKDRACGNQPQHF	TGTGCCAGCAGCGTAGTTTTCAAGGACAGGGCGTGTGGCAATCAGCCCCAGCATTTT
TRBV13	few	TRBD2	TRBJ2-2	CASSLQAGGSRGLFF	TGTGCCAGCAGCTTACAAGCGGGAGGGTCCCGGGGGCTGTTTTTT
TRBV28	few	NA	TRBJ1-1	CASSFSGTPEAFF	TGTGCCAGCAGTTTTTCTGGGACCCCTGAAGCTTTCTTT
TRBV6-4	few	NA	TRBJ1-6	CASSLHTVQDSPLHF	TGTGCCAGCAGCTTACACACGGTGCAAGATTCACCCCTCCACTTT
TRBV19	medium-sized	NA	TRBJ2-1	CASSTAGTYRISSYNEQFF	TGTGCCAGTAGTACCGCCGGGACATACCGAATCAGCTCCTACAATGAGCAGTTCTTC
TRBV7-2	medium-sized	NA	TRBJ2-7	CASSPSGGNLAYEQYF	TGTGCCAGCAGCCCATCCGGGGGAAACCTTGCCTACGAGCAGTACTTC
TRBV19	many	NA	TRBJ2-7	CASSIGTPYEQYF	TGTGCCAGTAGTATTGGTACACCCTACGAGCAGTACTTC
TRBV3-1	many	NA	TRBJ2-3	CASSPLLTSPYTDTQYF	TGTGCCAGCAGCCCCCTACTGACTAGTCCTTACACAGATACGCAGTATTTT
TRBV7-2	few	NA	TRBJ2-5	CASSRRGGTQYF	TGTGCCAGCAGCCGTAGGGGGGGGACCCAGTACTTC
TRBV20-1	many	NA	TRBJ2-3	CSARVAGTDTQYF	TGCAGTGCTAGAGTGGCTGGCACAGATACGCAGTATTTT
TRBV6-1	NA	TRBD1	TRBJ1-1	CAGDRGVGMNTEAFF	TGTGCCGGCGACAGGGGAGTAGGGATGAACACTGAAGCTTTCTTT
TRBV2	many	NA	TRBJ1-5	CASSDQDVQPQHF	TGTGCCAGCAGTGATCAGGACGTACAGCCCCAGCATTTT
TRBV11-3	medium-sized	NA	TRBJ1-1	CASSRQPNTEAFF	TGTGCCAGCAGCCGCCAGCCGAACACTGAAGCTTTCTTT
TRBV20-1	medium-sized	NA	TRBJ1-1	CSARGRDGQSEAFF	TGCAGTGCTCGTGGCCGGGACGGACAATCTGAAGCTTTCTTT
TRBV18	many	NA	TRBJ2-7	CASSPRATGSSYEQYF	TGTGCCAGCTCACCAAGGGCTACAGGGAGTTCCTACGAGCAGTACTTC
TRBV5-5	NA	TRBD2	TRBJ2-7	CTISFSAGGIIYEQYF	TGTACCATCAGCTTTTCAGCGGGAGGGATCATCTACGAGCAGTACTTC
TRBV4-1	NA	NA	TRBJ1-4	CASSQAHGATNEKLFF	TGCGCCAGCAGCCAAGCCCATGGCGCAACTAATGAAAAACTGTTTTTT
TRBV20-1	NA	NA	TRBJ2-7	CSAAQTGTEQYF	TGCAGTGCTGCCCAGACAGGAACCGAGCAGTACTTC